A single sample is the source of the 28 T cell receptor beta chains below, sequenced in a study of cytomegalovirus exposure and HLA in healthy donors. PCR was performed using 60 Vbeta and 13 Jbeta primers. Here immunoSEQ multiplex PCR was the method, and the copy in TCRdb shows in-frame clones only, minus some. The top ten hold 4.5% to 5.5% of the sample, which has about 170,000 clones, approximately 80% seen once. The sample taken for sequencing was PBMCs. These TCRs come from a woman in her forties or fifties in good health and CMV-seropositive.

This clone has just one count. The chain combines TRBV28 with TRBJ2-7; 11 bases line up with TRBD2. CDR3 length equals 15 residues. V dropped 5 bases and J dropped 0; count of bases not matched to a gene: 3. Germline loops: CDR1 MDHEN, CDR2 SYDVKM. DNA of the CDR3: TGTGCCAGCAGTATCGGGACTAGCGGCTCCTACGAGCAGTACTTC. Protein: CASSIGTSGSYEQYF.

The count of this clone is one. This chain uses TRBV7-2 with TRBJ1-1; 9 bases are a match to TRBD1. V gave up 3 bases and J gave up 5 bases; unmatched junction bases: 10. CDR3 length: 16 amino acids. The germline V gene encodes CDR1 SGHTA and CDR2 FQGNSA. The CDR3, as DNA: TGTGCCAGCAGCTTCTCCGGGACAGGGTTGAGGACTGAAGCTTTCTTT. It encodes CASSFSGTGLRTEAFF.

V gene TRBV5-1 combines with J gene TRBJ2-7; TRBD2 is a possible D gene (6 bases). V dropped 0 bases and J dropped 0 bases, with 10 bases sitting between them. This CDR3 has 15 residues. Germline CDR1 and CDR2: SGHRS and YFSETQ. The CDR3 nucleotides read TGCGCCAGCAGCTTGGTCGGGGGATCCTCCTACGAGCAGTACTTC. Its translation: CASSLVGGSSYEQYF.

This clone came up once. This chain connects TRBV7-2 to TRBJ2-5; D is uncertain. Trimming removed 2 bases from V and 2 bases from J, with 6 bases in between. The CDR3 totals 13 residues. Germline loops: CDR1 SGHTA, CDR2 FQGNSA. CDR3 in DNA: TGTGCCAGCAGCTTAATAGCACAAGAGACCCAGTACTTC. Residues: CASSLIAQETQYF.

V is TRBV7-9 and J is TRBJ1-1; unclear D gene. Per germline, CDR1 SEHNR and CDR2 FQNEAQ (reference sequence). The CDR3 loop spans 12 amino acids. The V end was cut by 5 bases, the J end by 8 bases, with 12 bases between. The CDR3 sequence: CASSRGGQEAFF. As DNA, the CDR3 is TGTGCCAGCAGCCGAGGCGGGCAGGAAGCTTTCTTT.

The genes are TRBV5-1 and TRBJ1-1; D call uncertain. CDR3 length equals 16 residues. V lost 0 bases, J lost 0 bases, and 12 bases lay in between. CDR1 is SGHRS, CDR2 YFSETQ, per germline. Written as DNA, the CDR3 is TGCGCCAGCAGCTTGGGATCAGGAGGTATGAACACTGAAGCTTTCTTT. It is translated as CASSLGSGGMNTEAFF.

The chain uses TRBV9 and TRBJ1-3; 7 bases match TRBD1. V trimming: 0 bases; J trimming: 3 bases; junction bases outside the gene matches: 3. The CDR3 has 15 residues. The germline V gene encodes CDR1 SGDLS and CDR2 YYNGEE. The DNA of the CDR3 is TGTGCCAGCAGCGTAGACACAGGGGATGGAAACACCATATATTTT. Its translation: CASSVDTGDGNTIYF.

The chain links TRBV6-4 to TRBJ2-5, with 9 bases aligning to TRBD2. The CDR3 totals 16 residues. CDR1 is MRHNA and CDR2 is SNTAGT in the germline V gene. Trimming cost V 8 bases and J 3 bases; bases outside gene matches: 13. The CDR3 DNA is TGTGCCAGCCCCGATAGCGGGGGCCAAACGGAAGAGACCCAGTACTTC. Its translation is CASPDSGGQTEETQYF.

The J gene is TRBJ2-1, the V gene TRBV4-1; a weak D match, TRBD2 (6 bases). Looked up from germline, CDR1 is MGHRA and CDR2 is YSYEKL. This CDR3 comprises 16 residues. The V end lost 1 base, the J end lost 6 bases, and 16 bases lay between the germline ends. The CDR3 protein is CASSQGVPGEVNEQFF. The CDR3, as DNA: TGCGCCAGCAGCCAAGGGGTTCCCGGGGAGGTCAATGAGCAGTTCTTC.

This clone appeared a few times. The rearrangement links TRBV29-1 to TRBJ1-1; the match to TRBD1 covers 7 bases. The CDR3 is 18 amino acids. The V segment lost 0 bases and the J segment 3 bases; nucleotides outside the gene matches: 16. Per the germline V gene, CDR1 is SQVTM and CDR2 is ANQGSEA. The DNA for the CDR3 is TGCAGCGTTGAAGATTTCGGGAGGGGGCATATAGGGGACACTGAAGCTTTCTTT. Translation: CSVEDFGRGHIGDTEAFF.

This chain joins TRBV5-4 and TRBJ2-5, with TRBD2 identical over 8 bases. The V and J ends lost 6 bases and 5 bases, in that order; junction bases with no gene match: 6. Germline-derived CDR1 and CDR2 are SGHNT and YYREEE (reference sequence). This CDR3 has 13 amino acids. The CDR3 DNA reads TGTGCCAGCAAGGCGGGGGGAGTGGAGACCCAGTACTTC. Translated: CASKAGGVETQYF.

The chain combines TRBV5-1 with TRBJ2-1; D perhaps matches TRBD1 (6 bases). V lost 1 base, J lost 7 bases, and 12 bases lay in between. The CDR3 totals 14 residues. Germline V lookup: CDR1 SGHRS, CDR2 YFSETQ. The CDR3 region is CASSLSGALNEQFF. DNA for the CDR3: TGCGCCAGCAGCTTGTCAGGGGCCCTTAATGAGCAGTTCTTC.

This sequence joins TRBV18 and TRBJ2-2; 9 bases fit TRBD1. The CDR3 contains 18 residues. Germline lookup yields CDR1 KGHSH and CDR2 LQKENI. V dropped 1 base and J dropped 6; count of bases not matched to a gene: 12. The CDR3 here is CASSPRRQGTGSAGELFF. In nucleotides, the CDR3 is TGTGCCAGCTCACCACGCAGGCAAGGGACAGGGTCGGCCGGGGAGCTGTTTTTT.

Concerning this clone: A junction end diverges from the germline sequence, so it may reflect a read error. The rearrangement links TRBV7-9 to TRBJ1-1; possible D gene TRBD1, 5 bases. Germline CDR1 and CDR2: SEHNR and FQNEAQ (reference sequence). This CDR3 contains 18 residues. The CDR3 loop is CANSLGFRSRGGNTEAFF. The CDR3 DNA is TGTGCCAACAGCTTAGGGTTTAGGTCCCGGGGGGGGAACACTGAAGCTTTCTTT.

This sequence joins TRBV6-5 and TRBJ1-2, with a possible D match to TRBD1 (6 bases). Per germline, CDR1 MNHEY and CDR2 SVGAGI. CDR3 length equals 15 residues. Trimming shortened V by 2 bases and J by 4 bases, and 14 bases separated the two germline ends. In DNA, the CDR3 is TGTGCCAGCAGTTACCGAGCGAGCAGGGGCTATGGCTACACCTTC. Translated, it gives CASSYRASRGYGYTF.

The count of this clone is one. The CDR3 spells CASSARENTEAFF. The CDR3 region has the DNA TGTGCCAGCAGCGCCCGGGAGAACACTGAAGCTTTCTTT. V is TRBV11-2 and J is TRBJ1-1, with unresolved D. Trimming removed 5 bases at V and 1 base at J, with 8 bases between. Germline CDR1 and CDR2: SGHAT and FQNNGV. CDR3 length: 13 residues. Full variable domain (outside the CDR3, taken from reference TRBV11-2 and TRBJ1-1): EAGVAQSPRYKIIEKRQSVAFWCNPISGHATLYWYQQILGQGPKLLIQFQNNGVVDDSQLPKDRFSAERLKGVDSTLKIQPAKLEDSAVYLCASSARENTEAFFGQGTRLTVV.

This clone was detected once. The chain links TRBV7-2 to TRBJ1-3; D gene uncertain. This CDR3 contains 12 residues. CDR1 is SGHTA, CDR2 FQGNSA, per germline. V lost 3 bases, J lost 7 bases, and 7 bases lay in between. CDR3: CASSFIVNTIYF. CDR3 DNA sequence: TGTGCCAGCAGCTTTATAGTGAACACCATATATTTT.

In this sample, this clone turned up once. The chain carries TRBV6-5 and TRBJ1-5; a possible D gene is TRBD1 (5 bases). Trimming stripped 2 bases from V and 0 bases from J, with 8 bases between. Germline assignment: CDR1 MNHEY and CDR2 SVGAGI. This CDR3 comprises 15 residues. The CDR3 DNA follows: TGTGCCAGCAGTTACGGGGCTTCTAGCAATCAGCCCCAGCATTTT. Amino acid sequence: CASSYGASSNQPQHF.

This clone was counted once. This rearrangement joins TRBV29-1 to TRBJ2-1, with D possibly matching TRBD1 (5 bases). The CDR3 spans 14 residues. The germline CDR1 and CDR2 sequences are SQVTM and ANQGSEA. V was shortened by 7 bases and J by 2 bases, with 15 bases between the two germline ends. CDR3 sequence reads: CSALGQHAYNEQFF. The CDR3 nucleotides are TGCAGCGCCCTAGGACAACACGCCTACAATGAGCAGTTCTTC.

The rearrangement links TRBV28 to TRBJ1-2; D is unresolved. There are 12 residues in the CDR3. V dropped 3 bases and J dropped 0 bases, with 2 bases sitting between them. Germline V gene data show CDR1 as MDHEN and CDR2 as SYDVKM. CDR3 sequence reads: CASSFTNYGYTF. In nucleotides, the CDR3 is TGTGCCAGCAGTTTTACTAACTATGGCTACACCTTC.

This sequence joins TRBV5-1 and TRBJ1-2; no clear D gene. There are 15 residues in the CDR3. V dropped 6 bases and J dropped 0 bases, with 15 bases sitting between them. Looked up from germline, CDR1 is SGHRS and CDR2 is YFSETQ. The CDR3 coding sequence is TGCGCCAGCAACCCCCGGGGAGGAACTAACTATGGCTACACCTTC. Residues: CASNPRGGTNYGYTF.

This chain links TRBV29-1 with TRBJ1-1; 7 bases match TRBD1. This CDR3 spans 12 amino acids. Trimming cost V 7 bases and J 10 bases; bases outside gene matches: 12. Germline lookup yields CDR1 SQVTM and CDR2 ANQGSEA. CDR3 region: CSAYGGGRGAFF. In nucleotides, the CDR3 is TGCAGCGCCTATGGAGGGGGCAGGGGAGCTTTCTTT.

This sequence joins TRBV27 and TRBJ2-7; D is unclear. The germline V gene has CDR1 MNHEY and CDR2 SMNVEV (reference sequence). The CDR3 extends over 14 amino acids. Trimming shortened V by 0 bases and J by 2 bases, and 8 bases separated the two germline ends. This CDR3 reads CASSLSRRAYEQYF. The CDR3, as DNA: TGTGCCAGCAGTTTATCGAGAAGAGCCTACGAGCAGTACTTC.

This chain uses TRBV4-3 with TRBJ2-7, with a possible D match to TRBD2 (6 bases). Trimming took off 4 bases at V and 5 bases at J, with 18 bases between the two ends. The CDR3 consists of 15 residues. Germline loops: CDR1 LGHNA, CDR2 YSLEER. In nucleotides, the CDR3 is TGCGCCAGCAGCCGGGGGAGGCAATCAACCCACGAGCAGTACTTC. This encodes CASSRGRQSTHEQYF.

The CDR3 DNA reads as TGTGCCTGGAACAGAGACTCTGGAAACACCATATATTTT. It yields the protein CAWNRDSGNTIYF. The rearrangement joins TRBV30 to TRBJ1-3; D is undetermined. Germline CDR1 GTSNPN, CDR2 SVGIG (reference sequence). V was clipped by 4 bases and J by 0 bases, with 7 bases between them. This CDR3 has 13 residues.

This chain links TRBV25-1 with TRBJ1-2, with 7 bases that match TRBD1. CDR1 and CDR2 from the germline V gene are MGHDK and SYGVNS. J lost 2 bases, V lost 1 base, and 1 base had no gene match. The CDR3 contains 14 residues. Here the CDR3 reads CASSESRGNYGYTF. CDR3 DNA sequence: TGTGCCAGCAGTGAATCCAGGGGGAACTATGGCTACACCTTC.

This rearrangement joins TRBV7-3 to TRBJ2-3, with 11 bases identical to TRBD2. The CDR3 is 15 residues long. V shed 6 bases and J 6 bases; nucleotides not matched to a gene: 8. The germline CDR1 and CDR2 sequences are SGHTA and FQGTGA. The CDR3: CASSSIAGGVDTQYF. The CDR3 DNA reads TGTGCCAGCAGTTCCATAGCGGGGGGGGTCGATACGCAGTATTTT. The whole variable domain, filled in from reference TRBV7-3 and TRBJ2-3, reads GAGVSQTPSNKVTEKGKYVELRCDPISGHTALYWYRQSLGQGPEFLIYFQGTGAADDSGLPNDRFFAVRPEGSVSTLKIQRTERGDSAVYLCASSSIAGGVDTQYFGPGTRLTVL.

This chain links TRBV28 with TRBJ2-2, with 7 nucleotides matching TRBD1. This CDR3 contains 15 residues. Germline-derived CDR1 and CDR2 are MDHEN and SYDVKM. The ends lost 3 bases at V and 5 bases at J; junction bases unmatched: 6. CDR3 protein: CASSFGQVTTGELFF. For the CDR3, the DNA is TGTGCCAGCAGTTTCGGACAGGTTACAACCGGGGAGCTGTTTTTT.